Following are 24 T cell receptor beta chains from one sample sequenced in a study of cytomegalovirus exposure and HLA in healthy donors. PCR employed 60 Vbeta and 13 Jbeta primers. The repertoire was sequenced with immunoSEQ multiplex PCR; TCRdb's copy has only in-frame clones and lacks some. The sample includes approximately 200,000 clones, 78% of them seen just once. Sequenced input: PBMCs. The receptors were gathered from a woman aged 25-40 years in good health and CMV-seropositive.

The rearrangement joins TRBV4-2 to TRBJ2-5; TRBD2 aligns across 14 bases. Germline CDR1 and CDR2: LGHNA and YNFKEQ. V shed 4 bases and J 5 bases; nucleotides not matched to a gene: 9. CDR3 length: 17 residues. The CDR3 spells CASSPSTSGRAWETQYF. The CDR3, as DNA: TGTGCCAGCAGCCCCTCGACTAGCGGGAGGGCATGGGAGACCCAGTACTTC.

V and J are TRBV7-2 and TRBJ1-6; the D is unclear. The V end lost 2 bases, the J end lost 7 bases, and 3 bases lay between the germline ends. This CDR3 has 12 residues. Germline V gene data show CDR1 as SGHTA and CDR2 as FQGNSA. The CDR3 coding sequence is TGTGCCAGCAGCTTACCGAATTCACCCCTCCACTTT. This sequence encodes CASSLPNSPLHF.

The chain joins TRBV5-1 to TRBJ2-7, with D unresolved. V was trimmed by 4 bases and J by 1 base, leaving 12 bases between them. CDR1 and CDR2 from the germline V gene are SGHRS and YFSETQ. The CDR3 spans 14 residues. Written as DNA, the CDR3 is TGCGCCAGCAGCGTGGATTACGGGTCCTACGAGCAGTACTTC. This translates into CASSVDYGSYEQYF. The variable domain in full, with the rest retrieved from reference TRBV5-1 and TRBJ2-7, is KAGVTQTPRYLIKTRGQQVTLSCSPISGHRSVSWYQQTPGQGLQFLFEYFSETQRNKGNFPGRFSGRQFSNSRSEMNVSTLELGDSALYLCASSVDYGSYEQYFGPGTRLTVT.

The chain links TRBV5-6 to TRBJ2-7, with D possibly being TRBD1 (8 bases). V gave up 9 bases and J gave up 4 bases, with 17 bases separating them. Germline CDR1 and CDR2: SGHDT and YYEEEE. There are 13 residues in the CDR3. The CDR3 region has the DNA TGTGCCACCCGACAGGGGAGGGGATACGAGCAGTACTTC. This codes for CATRQGRGYEQYF.

J is TRBJ1-6 and V is TRBV27; perhaps TRBD1 as D (5 bases). The CDR3 is 12 amino acids. Trimming cost V 5 bases and J 7 bases, with 6 bases left between them. Looked up from germline, CDR1 is MNHEY and CDR2 is SMNVEV (reference sequence). In nucleotides, the CDR3 is TGTGCCAGCAGTAACAGGAATTCACCCCTCCACTTT. It yields the protein CASSNRNSPLHF.

The chain uses TRBV7-9 and TRBJ2-3; a weak D match, TRBD2 (6 bases). The CDR3 totals 15 residues. Between the trimmed V and J ends, which lost 1 base and 2 bases, there was a span of 10 bases. CDR1 and CDR2 (germline): SEHNR, FQNEAQ (reference sequence). The CDR3 DNA reads as TGTGCCAGCAGCTTAGTATCGGGAGACACAGATACGCAGTATTTT. Protein sequence: CASSLVSGDTDTQYF.

This clone was seen only a few times. This chain uses TRBV5-6 with TRBJ1-2; 7 bases match TRBD1. V trimming: 5 bases; J trimming: 3 bases; junction bases outside the gene matches: 4. From germline, CDR1 is SGHDT and CDR2 YYEEEE. The CDR3 is 13 residues long. CDR3: CASRTDRDYGYTF. The CDR3 bases are TGTGCCAGCAGAACCGACAGGGACTATGGCTACACCTTC.

The V gene is TRBV25-1, the J gene TRBJ2-5, with D possibly being TRBD2 (5 bases). Trimming took 6 bases from V and 3 from J, leaving 8 bases between them. Germline-derived CDR1 and CDR2 are MGHDK and SYGVNS. This CDR3 has 12 residues. CDR3 sequence (DNA): TGTGCCAGCAGAGGACTTAAAGAGACCCAGTACTTC. It encodes CASRGLKETQYF.

This sequence joins TRBV19 and TRBJ2-7; 12 bases line up with TRBD2. Germline lookup yields CDR1 LNHDA and CDR2 SQIVND (reference sequence). The CDR3 length is 15 residues. The V and J ends lost 6 bases and 2 bases, in that order; junction bases with no gene match: 5. DNA for the CDR3: TGTGCCAGTAGACCAACTAGCGGGGGGACCTACGAGCAGTACTTC. Translated: CASRPTSGGTYEQYF.

The CDR3 spells CASKAGGVQNIQYF. The CDR3 DNA reads as TGTGCCAGTAAAGCGGGGGGGGTCCAAAACATTCAGTACTTC. The chain recombines TRBV19 with TRBJ2-4; 10 positions agree with TRBD2. V shed 7 bases, J shed 5 bases, and the junction held 5 bases outside the gene matches. The CDR3 consists of 14 residues. Germline-derived CDR1 and CDR2 are LNHDA and SQIVND (reference sequence).

The V and J genes are TRBV11-2 and TRBJ2-1, with TRBD2 as a possible D gene (7 bases). CDR3 length equals 15 residues. V was cut by 5 bases and J by 8 bases, with 19 bases left in between. Germline V gives CDR1 SGHAT, CDR2 FQNNGV. The CDR3 DNA follows: TGTGCCAGCAGCACCCGGGGGGCCCAAGGGGATGAGCAGTTCTTC. Its translation: CASSTRGAQGDEQFF. Drawing the rest from reference TRBV11-2 and TRBJ2-1, the complete variable domain is EAGVAQSPRYKIIEKRQSVAFWCNPISGHATLYWYQQILGQGPKLLIQFQNNGVVDDSQLPKDRFSAERLKGVDSTLKIQPAKLEDSAVYLCASSTRGAQGDEQFFGPGTRLTVL.

V and J are TRBV14 and TRBJ2-5; 11 positions match TRBD2. The CDR3 totals 17 residues. Per germline, CDR1 SGHDN and CDR2 FVKESK. J was trimmed by 6 bases and V by 0 bases; bases with no gene match: 9. The CDR3 DNA sequence: TGTGCCAGCAGCCAAGATCTTAGCGGGAGGGCCCGAAAGACCCAGTACTTC. Its protein product is CASSQDLSGRARKTQYF.

The chain is built from TRBV7-2 and TRBJ2-5, with a possible D match to TRBD2 (6 bases). Germline CDR1 is SGHTA and CDR2 is FQGNSA. V shed 5 bases and J shed 2 bases, with 15 bases lying between them. This CDR3 spans 15 amino acids. For the CDR3, the DNA is TGTGCCAGCAGCCCGCGGACGGGAGTACAAGAGACCCAGTACTTC. Its translation is CASSPRTGVQETQYF.

The chain carries TRBV11-2 and TRBJ2-7, with 7 bases fitting TRBD2. The CDR3 has 14 residues. The germline V gene encodes CDR1 SGHAT and CDR2 FQNNGV. Trimming removed 8 bases from V and 0 bases from J; junction bases left unmatched: 7. This CDR3 is CASSIGGSSYEQYF. The CDR3 DNA is TGTGCCAGCTCAATCGGGGGGAGCTCCTACGAGCAGTACTTC.

The V call is TRBV2, the J call TRBJ2-1; TRBD2 matches 9 bases. The CDR3 covers 16 residues. V lost 3 bases and J lost 5; bases outside the gene matches: 8. Germline V gives CDR1 SNHLY, CDR2 FYNNEI. The CDR3 loop is CASSEGPSGIDNEQFF. CDR3 DNA sequence: TGTGCCAGCAGTGAGGGTCCTAGCGGGATCGACAATGAGCAGTTCTTC.

For this clone: Other DNA sequences in the same sample also yield this CDR3. The CDR3 bases are TGCGCCAGCAGCCAAAGACAGGAGAACACTGAAGCTTTCTTT. This codes for CASSQRQENTEAFF. The J gene is TRBJ1-1, the V gene TRBV4-3, with a possible D match to TRBD1 (6 bases). The length of the CDR3 is 14 residues. V lost 2 bases and J lost 1, with 8 bases in between. Germline V CDR1 and CDR2: LGHNA, YSLEER.

The V gene is TRBV6-6, the J gene TRBJ1-1; D is unclear. Trimming removed 6 bases from V and 6 bases from J, with 11 bases in between. Germline V CDR1 and CDR2: MNHNY, SVGAGI (reference sequence). This CDR3 has 12 residues. The CDR3 reads CASSPVVAEAFF. DNA of the CDR3: TGTGCCAGCAGCCCCGTCGTCGCTGAAGCTTTCTTT.

The CDR3 protein is CASSGVEIQGSGRRYEQYF. The CDR3 region has the DNA TGTGCCAGCAGTGGGGTAGAAATCCAGGGGTCTGGACGAAGATACGAGCAGTACTTC. The rearrangement links TRBV28 to TRBJ2-7, with D possibly TRBD1 on 6 matching bases. With 5 bases removed from V and 4 bases from J, the gap between germline ends came to 30 bases. The CDR3 loop spans 19 amino acids. The germline V gene encodes CDR1 MDHEN and CDR2 SYDVKM.

The chain combines TRBV2 with TRBJ1-1; maybe TRBD1 (5 bases). V was cut by 3 bases and J by 4 bases, with 9 bases left in between. CDR1 and CDR2 (germline): SNHLY, FYNNEI. The CDR3 contains 13 residues. CDR3 amino acids: CASSDQGATEAFF. Here the CDR3 DNA reads TGTGCCAGCAGTGACCAAGGGGCCACTGAAGCTTTCTTT.

The chain recombines TRBV29-1 with TRBJ2-3; 9 nucleotides match TRBD1. The trim removed 3 bases at V and 8 bases at J, leaving 12 bases unmatched. The germline gives CDR1 SQVTM, CDR2 ANQGSEA. The CDR3 is made up of 15 amino acids. The chain's CDR3 is CSVERTGTGLVTQYF. In nucleotides, the CDR3 is TGCAGCGTTGAGCGTACCGGGACAGGGCTGGTTACGCAGTATTTT.

The chain employs TRBV5-4 and TRBJ1-2; the match to TRBD1 covers 7 bases. CDR1 is SGHNT and CDR2 is YYREEE in the germline V gene (reference sequence). The V gene end was trimmed by 2 bases and the J gene end by 5 bases; junction bases not matched to a gene: 9. The CDR3 totals 15 residues. In nucleotides, the CDR3 is TGTGCCAGCAGCTTCCAGGGGGGCGATACTTATGGCTACACCTTC. This encodes CASSFQGGDTYGYTF.

The chain is built from TRBV4-3 and TRBJ2-2; 7 nucleotides match TRBD1. The CDR3 extends over 18 amino acids. In germline, CDR1 is LGHNA, CDR2 YSLEER. The V and J ends lost 0 bases and 1 base, in that order; junction bases with no gene match: 8. The CDR3 sequence is CASSQEGGQGENTGELFF. In DNA form, the CDR3 reads TGCGCCAGCAGCCAAGAAGGTGGTCAGGGGGAGAACACCGGGGAGCTGTTTTTT.

In DNA form, the CDR3 reads TGTGCCAGCAGGTGGACAGGGGTACCCACCGGGGAGCTGTTTTTT. It specifies CASRWTGVPTGELFF. This chain joins TRBV7-3 and TRBJ2-2, with 9 bases that match TRBD1. The V segment lost 6 bases and the J segment 4 bases; nucleotides outside the gene matches: 6. CDR1 and CDR2 from the germline V gene are SGHTA and FQGTGA. CDR3 length: 15 amino acids.

This clone was detected a few times. The gene calls are TRBV4-2 and TRBJ2-3; 7 nucleotides match TRBD2. CDR3 length: 16 amino acids. Losses at the gene ends were 3 bases for V and 6 bases for J; bases not matched to a gene: 12. Per the germline V gene, CDR1 is LGHNA and CDR2 is YNFKEQ. The CDR3 DNA reads as TGTGCCAGCAGCCACCAGGGAGCGGGGTGGACGGATACGCAGTATTTT. Translated: CASSHQGAGWTDTQYF.